One T cell receptor (beta chain) is described in this entry. As yet, its antigen is unknown. The data belong to a study of T cells after yellow fever vaccination. Germline CDR1 SGHTA, CDR2 FQGNSA. The length of the CDR3 is 15 residues. V lost 5 bases to trimming and J lost 3 bases, with 14 bases between them. A universal primer site and UMIs were added as TCR cDNA was made by 5'RACE template switching. TCRdb independently ran MiXCR on the 5' RACE reads; one entry per CDR3 protein. The profile covers about 230,000 distinct CDR3 sequences, with 6% to 8% appearing a single time and around 1.1% taken by the ten largest. Overall study findings and caveats: Subsequent to the booster, the majority of primary-vaccination clones reappeared (about 97% CD4, about 90% CD8). A minor fraction of clonotypes spanned both CD4 and CD8 compartments.

The chain uses TRBV7-2 and TRBJ2-1; D gene ambiguous. Sequencing used CD4+ T cells sorted from PBMCs, obtained on the day of the yellow fever booster vaccination. This TCR was sampled from a man aged 25 to 40 who received the YFV17D yellow fever vaccine. For the CDR3, the DNA is TGTGCCAGCAGCCCGAGAGAAGGGAACTACAATGAGCAGTTCTTC. Its protein product is CASSPREGNYNEQFF. Full variable domain (remainder filled in from reference TRBV7-2 and TRBJ2-1): GAGVSQSPSNKVTEKGKDVELRCDPISGHTALYWYRQSLGQGLEFLIYFQGNSAPDKSGLPSDRFSAERTGGSVSTLTIQRTQQEDSAVYLCASSPREGNYNEQFFGPGTRLTVL.